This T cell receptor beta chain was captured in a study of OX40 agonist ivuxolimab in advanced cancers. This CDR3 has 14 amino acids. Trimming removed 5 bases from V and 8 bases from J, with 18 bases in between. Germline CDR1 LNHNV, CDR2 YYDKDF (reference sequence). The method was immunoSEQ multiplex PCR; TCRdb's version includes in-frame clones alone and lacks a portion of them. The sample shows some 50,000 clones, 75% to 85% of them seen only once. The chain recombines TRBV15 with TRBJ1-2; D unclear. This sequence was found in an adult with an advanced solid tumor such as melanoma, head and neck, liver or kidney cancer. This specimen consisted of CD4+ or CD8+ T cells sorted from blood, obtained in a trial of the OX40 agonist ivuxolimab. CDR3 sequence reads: CATSSILTVRGYTF. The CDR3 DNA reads TGTGCCACCAGCTCCATTCTCACCGTCCGCGGCTACACCTTC.